The 2 T cell receptor beta chains presented below share a single source sample, sequenced in a study of molecular identifiers for immune sequencing clone quantification (dated by TCRdb to between 2017 and 2018). Libraries were built with PCR. Sequencing took place on a NextSeq 500. TCRdb's own reprocessing of the public reads used fastp at Q25 and MiXCR and kept productive beta chains. CDR3 protein duplicates are merged, each entry listing the most common genes and DNA. Present in this sample are 490,000 or so distinct CDR3 sequences, roughly 26% of which were seen just once. The ten largest account for roughly 0.79% of the sample. Sequenced sample: naive CD8+ T cells from blood, with Jurkat cell RNA spiked in. What this sample's cell subset or site label stands for: FACS-sorted CD8+CD4-CCR7+CD45RA+ naive T cells. The receptors stem from a human donor in good health. Some libraries in this study had Jurkat cell RNA spiked in.

J is TRBJ2-7 and V is TRBV4-1; 12 bases align to TRBD2. After removal of 1 base from V and 5 bases from J, the junction contained 9 bases not matched to a gene. In germline, CDR1 is MGHRA, CDR2 YSYEKL. The CDR3 length is 17 residues. DNA of the CDR3: TGCGCCAGCAGCCAAGGTCCGGAGACTAGCGGGAGTAACGAGCAGTACTTC. It is translated as CASSQGPETSGSNEQYF.

The V and J genes are TRBV20-1 and TRBJ1-6, with 9 nucleotides matching TRBD1. CDR3 length: 19 residues. The germline gives CDR1 DFQATT, CDR2 SNEGSKA (reference sequence). With V trimmed by 2 bases and J by 1 base, 12 bases remained unmatched. DNA for the CDR3: TGCAGTGCTAGACCCTACCGGGACAGGGAGGTGTCCTATAATTCACCCCTCCACTTT. Translation: CSARPYRDREVSYNSPLHF.